The sequence of this T cell receptor beta chain was determined in a study of T cells in Graves' hyperthyroidism and ophthalmopathy (dated by TCRdb to about 2019). Concerning the study at large: Peripheral blood samples were taken at initial diagnosis, before any treatment was given. To identify TCR V-J signatures that set the groups apart, the researchers used a discovery cohort of 90 to 100 patients, made up of 43 with Graves' ophthalmopathy and approximately 57 with stable Graves' hyperthyroidism. Whether ophthalmopathy could be predicted prospectively was tested in an independent validation cohort made up of under 20 hyperthyroidism patients plus 17 patients who later progressed to ophthalmopathy. The roughly 90 discovery patients were divided at random into training and test sets in a 7:3 ratio. Thyroid tissue and blood T-cell repertoires from six Graves' hyperthyroidism patients were also compared in the study. Following sampling, methimazole starting at 30 mg daily was given to hyperthyroidism patients, and high-dose intravenous methylprednisolone was given to ophthalmopathy patients. The paper reports TCR Vbeta CDR3 sequencing of roughly 140 peripheral blood samples: some 44 ophthalmopathy, roughly 74 hyperthyroidism and some 17 progressor patients. Results and caveats for the whole study, not just this receptor: Most expanded thyroid clonotypes (frequency above 0.001) were also detected in blood, a finding suggesting that blood repertoires may reflect thyroid immune responses. Sample size was not statistically predetermined, and blinding of investigators to group allocation was not performed. In cross-validation, a model built on a 13 V-J signature told ophthalmopathy apart from stable hyperthyroidism with approximately 91% sensitivity and roughly 82% specificity, and in testing the same model reached 80%/75%. In validation, the model predicted progression to ophthalmopathy with around 71% sensitivity and 72% to 75% specificity, a median of approximately 6.7 months before onset.

V loses 2 bases, J loses 3 bases, and the germline ends lie 7 bases apart. The CDR3 covers 13 residues, taking in both the cysteine and the phenylalanine. Here the CDR3 DNA is all that survives: 39 bases in frame from base 1. For CDR1 and CDR2, the germline V gene lists LGHNA and YSLEER. Stable Graves' hyperthyroidism was defined as no progression to ophthalmopathy during 18 months of follow-up. Hyperthyroidism patients were aged 18 to 65 years and newly diagnosed, with disease duration of less than 2 months. The study excluded patients with uncontrolled infections, other autoimmune diseases, pregnancy or lactation. Diagnoses were established on the basis of clinical symptoms, serum thyroxine and TRAb, thyroid ultrasound, and orbital computed tomography. PBMCs were separated from roughly 10 ml of fresh peripheral blood using Ficoll-Paque density gradient centrifugation. Trizol reagent was used to extract total RNA, and RNA quality was then checked on an Agilent 2100 Bioanalyzer.

This clonotype was recorded a few times. It lacks a known antigen. No clone much larger than this one lies a single base away; base qualities are absent. Amplification of TCR beta CDR3 regions was carried out from RNA transcripts. For the first round of RT-PCR on the TCR CDR3, the HTBI primer set was used together with the Qiagen OneStep RT-PCR kit. Libraries were constructed in a second round of multiplex PCR, after which size selection and purification were carried out. Paired-end sequencing of the libraries was performed with 100 bp reads on an Illumina HiSeq2000. Per the original workflow: SOAPnuke was used to process the raw data, throwing out any read that contained adapters or uncalled bases, had a mean Phred below 15, or lacked an exact constant-primer or identifier match. COPE v1.2.5 was used to merge high-quality paired reads, and clonotypes were defined as unique nucleotide sequences. MiTCR v1.1 was used to align clonotypes to the IMGT TRBV, TRBD and TRBJ reference segments. The analysis was restricted to V-J combinations with a frequency above 0.0001, which together covered around 99% of the repertoires. The TCS score was defined as F50 (clonal expansion) divided by E x V (chaos), with BLOSUM62-based TCRdist calculated between CDR3 peptides within each V-J. Welch's t-statistics and random forest reduced 500 to 550 V-J features to about 12, which were used in a naive Bayes classifier (R e1071). Thyroid-blood repertoire similarity was quantified with the Morisita-Horn index. The raw public data were reprocessed by TCRdb itself: fastp quality trimming at Q25, MiXCR clonotype calling, in-frame beta chains only. Every CDR3 protein is listed once, alongside the most common genes and DNA of its rows. Here the V and J calls rest on TCRdb's processing, not on the authors' analysis. The sample data list hundreds of thousands of distinct CDR3 sequences, and 38% of these were observed just once. The ten most abundant clones make up about 8.9% of the sample.

The chain uses TRBV4-3 and TRBJ1-1; the D gene cannot be named for sure. This TCR was recovered from a man aged 18 to 29 with Graves' hyperthyroidism. The sample consisted of blood. The encoded CDR3 is CASSQHKDTEAFF. The base sequence is TGCGCCAGCAGCCAACATAAAGACACTGAAGCTTTCTTT.